This T cell receptor beta chain was sequenced during a study of cytomegalovirus exposure and HLA in healthy donors. Study background: Tens of millions of unique TCRs from HLA-typed donors were held in an early data release. General observations from the study: The productive fraction for most TCR beta V segments was about 87% or about 30% in an earlier analysis. Another analysis was done later, and it associated roughly 15,000 TCR beta sequences with HLA alleles at 0.05 false discovery rate. Later analysis placed DRB1 highest and HLA-C lowest in TCR association rates, which differed by HLA locus.

With 60 Vbeta and 13 Jbeta primers, the PCR was carried out. The table came from immunoSEQ multiplex PCR; TCRdb's copy has only in-frame clones and leaves some out. The sample lists 200,000 to 250,000 clones, more than 75% seen once, with over 1% in the top ten. Regarding this clone: Its matching antigen is unknown.

Sample: PBMCs. This clonotype originated in a human donor in good health.

In DNA form, the CDR3 reads TGTGCCATCACAGCGGCTAACGATCGGGATACGCAGTATTTT. Protein: CAITAANDRDTQYF. J is TRBJ2-3 and V is TRBV10-3; maybe TRBD2 (5 bases). Germline CDR1 reads ENHRY; CDR2 reads SYGVKD. V lost 7 bases, J lost 6 bases, and 17 bases lay in between. This CDR3 contains 14 residues.